This T cell receptor beta chain was sequenced for a study of blood T cell repertoires in COVID-19. Study-level information: The United States, Italy and Spain were the sources of the acute and convalescent COVID-19 samples. Sources were T cells, B-cell-depleted T cells, or PBMCs; the material itself was cDNA or gDNA.

This clone was picked up one time. As originally analysed: Amplification of reference gene primers was used by the study to estimate nucleated cell counts. Sequenced by immunoSEQ multiplex PCR; TCRdb stores in-frame clones only, minus some. The V and J calls and clone size are taken from that table; D and trimming were inferred from the DNA. Altogether 120,000 to 150,000 clones are present, around 80% being singletons, with the ten largest covering 30% to 45%. CDR1 and CDR2 (germline): LGHDT, YNNKEL (reference sequence). With 4 bases removed from V and 2 bases from J, the gap between germline ends came to 2 bases. This CDR3 contains 11 residues.

The receptor was derived from a human donor in a cohort sampled during active COVID-19. The chain employs TRBV3-1 (or the pseudogene TRBV3-2) and TRBJ1-2, with D hard to call. Sequencing input: peripheral blood. CDR3 in amino acids: CASSPNYGYTF. The CDR3 DNA follows: TGTGCCAGCAGCCCGAACTATGGCTACACCTTC.